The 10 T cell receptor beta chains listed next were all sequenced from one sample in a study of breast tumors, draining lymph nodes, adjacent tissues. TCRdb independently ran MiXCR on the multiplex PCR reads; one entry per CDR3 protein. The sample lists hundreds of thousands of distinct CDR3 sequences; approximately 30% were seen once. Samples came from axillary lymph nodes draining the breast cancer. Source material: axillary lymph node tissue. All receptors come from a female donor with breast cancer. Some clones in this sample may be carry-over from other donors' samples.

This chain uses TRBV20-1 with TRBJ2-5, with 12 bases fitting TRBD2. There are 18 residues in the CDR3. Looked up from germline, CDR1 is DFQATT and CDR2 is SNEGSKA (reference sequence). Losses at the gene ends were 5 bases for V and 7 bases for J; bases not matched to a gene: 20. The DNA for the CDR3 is TGCAGTGCTCCACCGGGGGCCCGACTAGCGGGAGATGGGGCGACCCAGTACTTC. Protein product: CSAPPGARLAGDGATQYF.

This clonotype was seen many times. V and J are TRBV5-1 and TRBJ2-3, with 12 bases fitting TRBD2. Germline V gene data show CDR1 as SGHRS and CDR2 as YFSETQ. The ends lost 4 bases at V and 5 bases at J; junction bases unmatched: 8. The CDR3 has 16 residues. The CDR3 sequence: CASSPSLAGGGDTQYF. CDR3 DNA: TGCGCCAGCAGCCCCTCACTAGCGGGAGGAGGAGATACGCAGTATTTT.

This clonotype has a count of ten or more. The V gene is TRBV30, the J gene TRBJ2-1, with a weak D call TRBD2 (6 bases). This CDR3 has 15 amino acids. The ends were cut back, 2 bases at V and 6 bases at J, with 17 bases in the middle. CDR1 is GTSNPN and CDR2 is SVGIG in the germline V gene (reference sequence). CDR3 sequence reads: CAWSPQLLGGNEQFF. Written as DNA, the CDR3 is TGTGCCTGGAGTCCCCAACTTTTGGGAGGCAATGAGCAGTTCTTC.

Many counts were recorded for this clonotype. The CDR3 sequence: CASSSGVPTDTQYF. The CDR3 DNA sequence: TGCGCCAGCAGTTCTGGAGTTCCCACAGATACGCAGTATTTT. The V and J genes are TRBV5-1 and TRBJ2-3; D not resolved. Germline V gives CDR1 SGHRS, CDR2 YFSETQ. Trimming took 5 bases from V and 2 from J, leaving 12 bases between them. This CDR3 spans 14 amino acids.

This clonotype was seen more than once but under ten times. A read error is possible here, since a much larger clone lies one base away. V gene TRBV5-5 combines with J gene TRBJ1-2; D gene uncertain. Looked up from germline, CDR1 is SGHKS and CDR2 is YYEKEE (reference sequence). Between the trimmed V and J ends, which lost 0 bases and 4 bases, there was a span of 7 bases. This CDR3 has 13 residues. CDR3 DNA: TGTGCCAGCAGCTTGGACAGTTCCTATGGCTACACCTTC. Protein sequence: CASSLDSSYGYTF.

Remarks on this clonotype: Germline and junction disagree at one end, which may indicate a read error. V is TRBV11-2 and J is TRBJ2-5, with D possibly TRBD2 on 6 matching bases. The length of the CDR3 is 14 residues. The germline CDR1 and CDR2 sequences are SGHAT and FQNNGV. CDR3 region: CASSSQWRGATQYF. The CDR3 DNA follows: TGCGCCAGCAGCTCCCAGTGGAGGGGAGCGACCCAGTACTTC.

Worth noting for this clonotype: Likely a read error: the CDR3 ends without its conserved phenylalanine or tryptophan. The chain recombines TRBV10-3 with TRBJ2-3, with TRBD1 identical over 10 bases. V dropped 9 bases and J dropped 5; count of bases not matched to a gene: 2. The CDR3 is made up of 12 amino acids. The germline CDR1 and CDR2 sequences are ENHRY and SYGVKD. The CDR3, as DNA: TGTGCCATAGGACAGGGGGTAGATACGCAGTATTCT. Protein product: CAIGQGVDTQYS.

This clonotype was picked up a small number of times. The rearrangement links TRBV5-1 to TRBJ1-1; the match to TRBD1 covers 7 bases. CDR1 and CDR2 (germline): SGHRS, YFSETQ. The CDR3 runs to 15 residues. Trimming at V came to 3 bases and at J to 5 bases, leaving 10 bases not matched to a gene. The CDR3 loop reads CASSYTGARETEAFF. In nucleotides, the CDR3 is TGCGCCAGCAGCTACACAGGGGCCCGGGAGACTGAAGCTTTCTTT.

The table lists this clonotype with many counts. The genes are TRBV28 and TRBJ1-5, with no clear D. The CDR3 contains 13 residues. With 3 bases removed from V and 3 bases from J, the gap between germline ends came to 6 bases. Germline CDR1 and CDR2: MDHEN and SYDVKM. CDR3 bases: TGTGCCAGCAGTTTGCAGATCAATCAGCCCCAGCATTTT. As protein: CASSLQINQPQHF.

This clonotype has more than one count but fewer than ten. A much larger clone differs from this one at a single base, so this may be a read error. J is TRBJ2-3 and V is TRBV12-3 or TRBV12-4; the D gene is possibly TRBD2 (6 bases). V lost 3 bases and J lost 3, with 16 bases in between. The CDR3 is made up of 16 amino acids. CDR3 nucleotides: TGTGCCAGCAGTTTCGCGGCTGGTGGGAGGACAGATACGCAGTATTTT. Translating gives CASSFAAGGRTDTQYF.